This TCR beta chain stems from a study of CXCR3-negative and CXCR3-positive naive CD8 T cells. Whole-study findings and limits: Diversity was high in both naive subsets and much lower in memory cells. For CXCR3-positive naive cells, TRB CDR3s were more hydrophobic than those of CXCR3-negative naive cells.

Of note for this clonotype: What it binds is unknown.

Each CD8+ T cell subset was sorted in triplicate, around 300,000 cells each. Germline loops: CDR1 MNHEY, CDR2 SVGAGI. The CDR3 covers 19 residues. UMI-labeled TRB cDNA libraries were prepared by 5' RACE. TCRdb re-analyzed the 5' RACE reads; it lists each CDR3 protein once, without DNA. In all, the sample yields roughly 93,000 distinct CDR3 sequences. This chain links TRBV6-5 with TRBJ2-2; the TCRdb call, TRBD1, lacks DNA for checking. The source of this sequence is a human donor in good health. Some clones in this sample may be carry-over from other donors' samples. Sequencing was carried out using naive CXCR3+ CD8+ T cells from blood. Regarding subset: CD45RO-CCR7+CD27+CD95- naive CD8+ T cells expressing CXCR3 (TNR3+). The CDR3 loop reads CASSPTGRRGVSNTGELFF.